The TCR beta chain described here comes from a study of blood T cells in healthy people across ages. Study information: Per two T cells, about one barcoded beta molecule was captured through template switching.

Then a second PCR, running roughly 7 to 12 cycles, was carried out with a sample-barcoded 5' primer and a J-beta primer mix. MiXCR was run by TCRdb on the 5' RACE reads, yielding one entry per CDR3 protein. The sample records 1.5 million to 2 million distinct CDR3 sequences, approximately 28% being singletons. The CDR3 consists of 15 residues. The gene calls are TRBV12-3 or TRBV12-4 and TRBJ2-4, with D possibly being TRBD2 (6 bases). The assigned J gene may be wrong: the sequence end matches TRBJ2-5 better. The source of this sequence is a woman aged 25-40 years in good health. The specimen was blood. CDR3 amino acids: CASSLAIGRIKTQYF. Written as DNA, the CDR3 is TGTGCCAGCAGTTTAGCCATCGGGAGAATAAAGACCCAGTACTTC.